Listed below are T cell receptor beta chains from one sample, sequenced in a study of OX40 agonist ivuxolimab in advanced cancers. Measured with immunoSEQ multiplex PCR; TCRdb has only the in-frame clones, and not every one. The profile shows approximately 99,000 clones, roughly 95% of them singletons. This specimen consisted of CD4+ or CD8+ T cells sorted from blood, obtained in a trial of the OX40 agonist ivuxolimab. These receptors all stem from an adult with an advanced solid tumor such as melanoma, head and neck, liver or kidney cancer. The CDR3 runs from the conserved cysteine through the conserved F or W. The D gene is left open where the match is weak. Rows give clone size only sometimes, using once, few, many, or a class for an expanded clone.

v_gene	abundance	j_gene	d_gene	CDR3nt	CDR3aa
TRBV19	NA	TRBJ2-3	NA	TGTGCCAGTAGTGCCCCTCCACAAGGGGGAGTTCCAGATACGCAGTATTTT	CASSAPPQGGVPDTQYF
TRBV18	NA	TRBJ1-3	NA	TGTGCCAGCTCAATAGGGTACGAAGGAAACACCATATATTTT	CASSIGYEGNTIYF
TRBV28	NA	TRBJ1-2	TRBD1	TGTGCCAGCACCCAGGGGGGACAGGGGTACTATGGCTACACCTTC	CASTQGGQGYYGYTF
TRBV19	NA	TRBJ1-5	TRBD1	TGTGCCAGTAGTATAGCGGACAGGGGTAATCAGCCCCAGCATTTT	CASSIADRGNQPQHF
TRBV4-3	NA	TRBJ1-2	TRBD1	TGCGCCAGCAGCCTAGCCGCCGGGACAGGGACCTATGGCTACACCTTC	CASSLAAGTGTYGYTF
TRBV11-3	NA	TRBJ2-1	NA	TGTGCCAGCAGCTTAGCAGGGGCGCGGAATGAGCAGTTCTTC	CASSLAGARNEQFF
TRBV6-1	NA	TRBJ1-2	NA	TGTGCCAGCAGTGAAGTCCTTACGGGCTACACCTTC	CASSEVLTGYTF
TRBV6-5	NA	TRBJ1-2	NA	TGTGCCAGCAGTTACACCTACAGGGACGGCCACACCTTC	CASSYTYRDGHTF
TRBV27	NA	TRBJ2-2	TRBD2	TGTGCCAGCACCCGGACTAGCGGCACCGGGGAGCTGTTTTTT	CASTRTSGTGELFF
TRBV5-1	NA	TRBJ2-6	TRBD1	TGCGCCAGCAGCTTCCGGACAGGGGGTAGATCTGGGGCCAACGTCCTGACTTTC	CASSFRTGGRSGANVLTF
TRBV30	NA	TRBJ1-1	TRBD1	TGTGCCTTGACAGGGCCCTTGAACACTGAAGCTTTCTTT	CALTGPLNTEAFF
TRBV13	NA	TRBJ2-1	TRBD2	TGTGCCAGCAGCCCCCCCCGTAGCGGGAGGGTTGATGAGCAGTTCTTC	CASSPPRSGRVDEQFF
TRBV11-2	NA	TRBJ2-7	TRBD2	TGTGCCAGCAGCCAGGACACCCCGGGACTACCGTTCACCTACGAGCAGTACTTC	CASSQDTPGLPFTYEQYF
TRBV27	NA	TRBJ2-3	NA	TGTGCCAGCAGTAACACAGATACGCAGTATTTT	CASSNTDTQYF
TRBV19	NA	TRBJ1-5	NA	TGTGCCAGTAGTATAGCGTCGGGCCCCAATCAGCCCCAGCATTTT	CASSIASGPNQPQHF
TRBV6-5	NA	TRBJ2-1	NA	TGTGCCAGCAGTTACGTGGGAGTCTACAATGAGCAGTTCTTC	CASSYVGVYNEQFF
TRBV7-2	NA	TRBJ2-5	NA	TGTGCCAGCAGCCCCCGGGCACAAGAGACCCAGTACTTC	CASSPRAQETQYF
TRBV28	NA	TRBJ2-7	NA	TGTGCCAGCAGACTGGTAGAGGGGACGAACTACGAGCAGTACTTC	CASRLVEGTNYEQYF
TRBV28	NA	TRBJ2-1	TRBD2	TGTGCCAGTCACCCTCCCAGTCTAGCGGGAGTCTACAATGAGCAGTTCTTC	CASHPPSLAGVYNEQFF
TRBV6-6	NA	TRBJ2-7	NA	TGTGCCAGCAGTCACTCAGGGGCTGTCTCCTACGAGCAGTACTTC	CASSHSGAVSYEQYF
TRBV7-2	NA	TRBJ2-7	TRBD2	TGTGCCAGCAGCCCCCGGGGACTAACCCTTTCCTACGAGCAGTACTTC	CASSPRGLTLSYEQYF
TRBV4-1	few	TRBJ2-7	NA	TGCGCCAGCAGCCGTCCGGGGTACGAGCAGTACTTC	CASSRPGYEQYF
TRBV7-9	NA	TRBJ2-7	TRBD2	TGTGCCAGCAGCTCTAAGACTAGCCGCTACGAGCAGTACTTC	CASSSKTSRYEQYF
TRBV11-1	NA	TRBJ2-2	NA	TGTGCCAGCAGCTTAGTGGGGTCAGGGAACACCGGGGAGCTGTTTTTT	CASSLVGSGNTGELFF
TRBV25-1	NA	TRBJ2-2	TRBD1	TGTGCCAGCAGTGAATCGAGGGGGCGTCACACCGGGGAGCTGTTTTTT	CASSESRGRHTGELFF
TRBV9	NA	TRBJ2-5	NA	TGTGCCAGCAGCGTAGGTTCTAGCTTGCAAGAGACCCAGTACTTC	CASSVGSSLQETQYF
TRBV19	NA	TRBJ2-5	TRBD2	TGTGCCAGTAGTCTCGGGACTAGCGGGAGTGGGGAGACCCAGTACTTC	CASSLGTSGSGETQYF
TRBV27	NA	TRBJ1-1	NA	TGTGCCAGCAGTTCCCTCGGACAGCCGAACACTGAAGCTTTCTTT	CASSSLGQPNTEAFF
TRBV10-2	few	TRBJ2-5	NA	TGCGCCAGCACGCAAGGGGAGACCCAGTACTTC	CASTQGETQYF
TRBV19	once	TRBJ1-6	TRBD1	TGTGCCAGTAGTATAGTGGACAGGGAGTCACCCCTCCACTTT	CASSIVDRESPLHF
TRBV30	NA	TRBJ1-1	NA	TGTGCCTGGTCCAGAAACACTGAAGCTTTCTTT	CAWSRNTEAFF
TRBV10-1	once	TRBJ2-4	TRBD2	TGCGCCAGCAGTACCTTTACTAGCGGGAGGGAAAACATTCAGTACTTC	CASSTFTSGRENIQYF
TRBV7-2	once	TRBJ2-3	TRBD2	TGTGCCAGCAGTAGGACTAGTCTCGCAGATACGCAGTATTTT	CASSRTSLADTQYF
TRBV7-2	NA	TRBJ1-1	TRBD1	TGTGCCAGCAGCCCCGGGACAGACAACGAAGCTTTCTTT	CASSPGTDNEAFF
TRBV5-4	once	TRBJ1-5	NA	TGTGCCAGCAGCTTGGGGGGGACGGGCCTCAATCAGCCCCAGCATTTT	CASSLGGTGLNQPQHF
TRBV28	NA	TRBJ2-7	TRBD2	TGTGCCAGCAGTTTCCGACTAGCGGACCCTTCTTACGAGCAGTACTTC	CASSFRLADPSYEQYF
TRBV28	NA	TRBJ2-3	TRBD2	TGTGCCAGTTTACTAGCGGGACTAGATACGCAGTATTTT	CASLLAGLDTQYF
TRBV11-2	NA	TRBJ2-7	NA	TGTGCCAGCAGCCGCCTTGGCGGGGACTACGAGCAGTACTTC	CASSRLGGDYEQYF
TRBV19	few	TRBJ1-3	NA	TGTGCCAGTAGTATGGAGGCGAGATGGCATTTT	CASSMEARWHF
TRBV6-1	NA	TRBJ2-3	NA	TGTGCCAGCAGAGGGGGGCCGACAGATACGCAGTATTTT	CASRGGPTDTQYF
TRBV6-5	NA	TRBJ1-2	NA	TGTGCCAGCAGTTACGGTTGGAACGGGGGCTATGGCTACACCTTC	CASSYGWNGGYGYTF
TRBV30	NA	TRBJ1-3	NA	TGTGCCTGGAGTGATAGGACAGCAGGAAACACCATATATTTT	CAWSDRTAGNTIYF
TRBV11-1	NA	TRBJ2-7	TRBD1	TGTGCCAGCAGCCCTGGGACAGGGGGGGACTACGAGCAGTACTTC	CASSPGTGGDYEQYF
TRBV6-5	NA	TRBJ2-7	TRBD1	TGTGCCAGCAGGCTAACAGGGGGCTCCTACGAGCAGTACTTC	CASRLTGGSYEQYF
TRBV5-1	NA	TRBJ2-2	TRBD2	TGCGCCAGCAGCTTAGAAGCGGGGGCCTCGAACACCGGGGAGCTGTTTTTT	CASSLEAGASNTGELFF
TRBV6-5	NA	TRBJ1-1	NA	TGTGCCAGCAGATGGACAGTTAACACTGAAGCTTTCTTT	CASRWTVNTEAFF
TRBV4-1	NA	TRBJ2-7	NA	TGCGCCAGCAGCGCTACAGGGTTATCCTACGAGCAGTACTTC	CASSATGLSYEQYF
TRBV27	NA	TRBJ1-1	NA	TGTGCCAGCAGTTTATCAGGGGGGCGTCCGAACACTGAAGCTTTCTTT	CASSLSGGRPNTEAFF
TRBV4-3	once	TRBJ1-2	TRBD1	TGCGCCAGCAGCCAAATTACAGGGGCGAGGGCTAACTATGGCTACACCTTC	CASSQITGARANYGYTF
TRBV5-1	NA	TRBJ2-3	TRBD2	TGCGCCACCTCGACGGGGGGAGGCACAGATACGCAGTATTTT	CATSTGGGTDTQYF
TRBV27	once	TRBJ1-2	TRBD1	TGTGCCAGCAGTCGGACAGGTACCTATGGCTACACCTTC	CASSRTGTYGYTF
TRBV2	NA	TRBJ2-1	NA	TGTGCCAGCAGTGCCAGGGGACTCGAGAATGAGCAGTTCTTC	CASSARGLENEQFF